Below, 9 T cell receptor beta chains from the same sample are listed, as sequenced in a study of tumor-infiltrating lymphocytes in oesophageal squamous cell carcinoma. TCRdb processed the PCR reads anew with MiXCR; each CDR3 protein has one entry. The sample has approximately 11,000 distinct CDR3 sequences; about 60% are singletons. The sequencing sample was made of esophageal tumor tissue. The source is a male donor with esophageal squamous cell carcinoma.

The chain recombines TRBV11-2 with TRBJ1-1; 9 bases line up with TRBD1. Trimming took 2 bases from V and 6 from J; bases not matched to a gene: 7. Germline V gene sequence: CDR1 SGHAT, CDR2 FQNNGV. The CDR3 sequence is 15 residues long. The CDR3 coding sequence is TGTGCCAGCAGCTTATCCCTTTGGACAGGGGCTGAAGCTTTCTTT. This translates into CASSLSLWTGAEAFF.

The chain recombines TRBV7-9 with TRBJ2-7, with D hard to call. V gave up 3 bases and J gave up 0 bases, with 9 bases separating them. Germline V gene lookup returns CDR1 SEHNR and CDR2 FQNEAQ (reference sequence). This CDR3 contains 14 residues. The CDR3 coding sequence is TGTGCCAGCAGCTTTCACGGTCCCTCCTACGAGCAGTACTTC. Amino acids: CASSFHGPSYEQYF.

This clonotype was picked up one time. V and J are TRBV15 and TRBJ2-3; no clear D. Germline CDR1 reads LNHNV; CDR2 reads YYDKDF (reference sequence). This CDR3 region has 15 residues. V shed 0 bases and J shed 4 bases, with 11 bases lying between them. CDR3 in DNA: TGTGCCACCAGCAGAGATCCGGGCAGGCCAGATACGCAGTATTTT. It is translated as CATSRDPGRPDTQYF.

In its sample, this clonotype was seen a few times. This chain uses TRBV7-2 with TRBJ1-4; the D gene is possibly TRBD1 (6 bases). This CDR3 contains 14 residues. Trimming removed 2 bases from V and 8 bases from J, with 12 bases in between. The V gene's germline CDR1 is SGHTA and CDR2 FQGNSA. In nucleotides, the CDR3 is TGTGCCAGCAGCTTACTACAGGGAGGGGAAAAACTGTTTTTT. This gives the protein CASSLLQGGEKLFF.

The CDR3 region has the DNA TGTGCCAGCAGCTTAACCCGCGCAGATACGCAGTATTTT. This gives the protein CASSLTRADTQYF. This chain links TRBV7-3 with TRBJ2-3, with no clear D. Trimming left V 0 bases short and J 4 bases short, with 5 bases between. This CDR3 comprises 13 residues. Germline V gene data show CDR1 as SGHTA and CDR2 as FQGTGA.

The rearrangement links TRBV6-1 to TRBJ2-5, with 11 bases aligning to TRBD1. The better agreement between TRBJ2-7 and the DNA end casts doubt on the J call. The length of the CDR3 is 14 residues. Germline CDR1 and CDR2: MNHNS and SASEGT. The CDR3 DNA reads TGTGCCAGCAGTGAACCGGGACAGGGGGGCGAGCAGTACTTC. This sequence encodes CASSEPGQGGEQYF.

The V gene is TRBV7-3, the J gene TRBJ2-1; 10 nucleotides agree with TRBD2. Trimming at V came to 2 bases and at J to 5 bases, leaving 6 bases not matched to a gene. This CDR3 is built from 16 residues. CDR1 and CDR2 from the germline V gene are SGHTA and FQGTGA. The CDR3 bases are TGTGCCAGCAGCTTAGGATCTAGCGGGGGACACAATGAGCAGTTCTTC. It translates to CASSLGSSGGHNEQFF. The full variable domain, rest sourced from reference TRBV7-3 and TRBJ2-1, is GAGVSQTPSNKVTEKGKYVELRCDPISGHTALYWYRQSLGQGPEFLIYFQGTGAADDSGLPNDRFFAVRPEGSVSTLKIQRTERGDSAVYLCASSLGSSGGHNEQFFGPGTRLTVL.

The rearrangement links TRBV13 to TRBJ1-2; maybe TRBD1 (5 bases). This CDR3 is 14 amino acids long. Trimming cost V 0 bases and J 7 bases, with 12 bases left between them. CDR1 and CDR2 (germline): PRHDT, FYEKMQ (reference sequence). The CDR3 region has the DNA TGTGCCAGCAGCTTAGGCGCCAGGGAAGTTGGCTACACCTTC. Amino acid sequence: CASSLGAREVGYTF. The full variable domain, its missing parts supplied by reference TRBV13 and TRBJ1-2, is AAGVIQSPRHLIKEKRETATLKCYPIPRHDTVYWYQQGPGQDPQFLISFYEKMQSDKGSIPDRFSAQQFSDYHSELNMSSLELGDSALYFCASSLGAREVGYTFGSGTRLTVV.

This clonotype occurred many times. The V call is TRBV11-2, the J call TRBJ1-1; 8 positions agree with TRBD1. CDR3 size: 15 residues. Germline V gene data show CDR1 as SGHAT and CDR2 as FQNNGV. The junction had 14 bases not matched to a gene; V was cut back by 6 bases and J by 8 bases. The CDR3 protein is CASRVRDRSSSEAFF. Written as DNA, the CDR3 is TGTGCCAGCAGGGTACGGGACAGGAGCTCATCGGAAGCTTTCTTT.